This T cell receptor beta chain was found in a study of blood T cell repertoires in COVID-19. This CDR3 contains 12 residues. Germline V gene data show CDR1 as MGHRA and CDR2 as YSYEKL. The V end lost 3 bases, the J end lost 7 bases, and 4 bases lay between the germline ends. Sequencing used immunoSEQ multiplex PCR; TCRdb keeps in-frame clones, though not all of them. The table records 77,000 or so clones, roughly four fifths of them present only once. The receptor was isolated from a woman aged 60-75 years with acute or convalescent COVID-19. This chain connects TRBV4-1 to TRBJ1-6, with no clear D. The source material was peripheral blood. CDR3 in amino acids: CASSHRNSPLHF. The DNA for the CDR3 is TGCGCCAGCAGCCATCGGAATTCACCCCTCCACTTT.